This TCR beta chain was identified during a study of OX40 agonist ivuxolimab in advanced cancers. On the study more broadly: Participants averaged 60 years of age (range roughly 23 to 85) and were 82.7% male. Enrollees could have had prior anti-PD-1, anti-PD-L1 or anti-CTLA-4 therapy, which more than 30% had received.

V was cut by 3 bases and J by 0 bases, with 16 bases left in between. This CDR3 has 16 residues. Germline V gene lookup returns CDR1 SGHNT and CDR2 YYREEE (reference sequence). Samples were taken at baseline and on day 1 of cycles 4 and 7. Libraries were prepared by immunoSEQ multiplex PCR; TCRdb keeps only in-frame clonotypes and omits some of them. The sample comprises 44,000 or so clones, around 90% of which are singletons, and around 20% rests with the top ten. This TCR came from an adult with an advanced solid tumor such as melanoma, head and neck, liver or kidney cancer. The chain couples TRBV5-4 to TRBJ2-7, with D possibly TRBD1 on 6 matching bases. The specimen was CD4+ or CD8+ T cells sorted from blood, collected in a trial of the OX40 agonist ivuxolimab. CDR3 amino acids: CASSSGRQVGSYEQYF. CDR3 bases: TGTGCCAGCAGCTCGGGAAGACAGGTCGGCTCCTACGAGCAGTACTTC.